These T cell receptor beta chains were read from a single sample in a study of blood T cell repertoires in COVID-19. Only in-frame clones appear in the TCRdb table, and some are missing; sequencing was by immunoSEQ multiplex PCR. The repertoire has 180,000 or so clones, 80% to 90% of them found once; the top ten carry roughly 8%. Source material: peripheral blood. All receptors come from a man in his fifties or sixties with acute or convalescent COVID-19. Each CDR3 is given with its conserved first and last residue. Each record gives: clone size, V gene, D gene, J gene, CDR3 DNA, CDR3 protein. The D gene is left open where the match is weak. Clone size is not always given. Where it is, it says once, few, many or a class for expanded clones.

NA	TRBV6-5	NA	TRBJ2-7	TGTGCCAGCCTCAAGGGGGACTACGAGCAGTACTTC	CASLKGDYEQYF
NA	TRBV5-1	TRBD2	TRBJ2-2	TGCGCCAGCAGCGGCACTAGCGGGAGTATCCCCGGGGAGCTGTTTTTT	CASSGTSGSIPGELFF
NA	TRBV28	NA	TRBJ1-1	TGTGCCAGCAGCCGGACAGTTGCTGAAGCTTTCTTT	CASSRTVAEAFF
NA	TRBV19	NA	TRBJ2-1	TGTGCCAGTAGTACAGCGGCCCCCAATACCAATGAGCAGTTCTTC	CASSTAAPNTNEQFF
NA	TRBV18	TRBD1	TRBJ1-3	TGTGCCAGCTCACCTTTCCAGGACAGGGGGCTAATGGCTGGAAACACCATATATTTT	CASSPFQDRGLMAGNTIYF
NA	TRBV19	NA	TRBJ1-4	TGTGCCAGTAGTCCTCGGGGGGGACTCGAAAAACTGTTTTTT	CASSPRGGLEKLFF
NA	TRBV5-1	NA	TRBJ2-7	TGCGCCAGCAGCCCGACTAGTTCCTCCTACGAGCAGTACTTC	CASSPTSSSYEQYF
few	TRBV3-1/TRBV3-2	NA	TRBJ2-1	TGTGCCAGCAGCCATAGCCCGGGAGTCGCTGAGCAGTTCTTC	CASSHSPGVAEQFF
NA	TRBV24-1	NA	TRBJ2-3	TGTGCCACCAGTGATTCGACGGGGGCAGATACGCAGTATTTT	CATSDSTGADTQYF
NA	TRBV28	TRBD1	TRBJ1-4	TGTGCCAGCGATACCGGGACAGGGGGCGTTGGTGGTGAAAAACTGTTTTTT	CASDTGTGGVGGEKLFF
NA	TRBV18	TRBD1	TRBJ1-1	TGTGCCAGCTCAGCGATGGGGACAGGGGGCACTGAAGCTTTCTTT	CASSAMGTGGTEAFF
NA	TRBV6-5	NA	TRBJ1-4	TGTGCCACTCGGGGACTACTACGCGAAAAACTGTTTTTT	CATRGLLREKLFF
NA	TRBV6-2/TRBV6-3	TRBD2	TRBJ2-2	TGTGCCAGCAGTTTCGGACTAGCGGGAGGAAGGACCGGGGAGCTGTTTTTT	CASSFGLAGGRTGELFF
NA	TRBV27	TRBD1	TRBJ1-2	TGTGCCAGCAGTTTTATAGACAGGGGGGATGGCTACACCTTC	CASSFIDRGDGYTF
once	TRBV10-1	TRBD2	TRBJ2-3	TGCGCCACCCTGACTAGCGCAACTGATACGGGCACAGATACGCAGTATTTT	CATLTSATDTGTDTQYF
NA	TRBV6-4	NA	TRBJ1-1	TGTGCCAGCATTAATCTGGGACAGAACACTGAAGCTTTCTTT	CASINLGQNTEAFF
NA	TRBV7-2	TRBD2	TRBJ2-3	TGTGCCAGCAGCTTAAACCGGGAGGCGCAGTATTTT	CASSLNREAQYF
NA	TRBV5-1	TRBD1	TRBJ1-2	TGCGCCAGCAGCCAAGGAGGACAGGGCTTTGGCTACACCTTC	CASSQGGQGFGYTF
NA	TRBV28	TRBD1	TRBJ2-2	TGTGCCAGCAGTCCCTCTGGGACAGGGGGCACCGGGGAGCTGTTTTTT	CASSPSGTGGTGELFF
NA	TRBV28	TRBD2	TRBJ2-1	TGTGCCAGCAGTTTTTTCGGGACTAGCGGGAGGAATGAGCAGTTCTTC	CASSFFGTSGRNEQFF
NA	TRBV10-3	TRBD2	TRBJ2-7	TGTGCCACGCTACAGGACGGGGGGATCTCCTACGAGCAGTACTTC	CATLQDGGISYEQYF
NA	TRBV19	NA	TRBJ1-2	TGTGCCAGTAGTATGCCCCAGGGGTTATTCTATGGCTACACCTTC	CASSMPQGLFYGYTF
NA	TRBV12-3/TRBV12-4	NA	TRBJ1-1	TGTGCCAGCAGTCTGGGGCGGAACACTGAAGCTTTCTTT	CASSLGRNTEAFF
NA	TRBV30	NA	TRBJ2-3	TGTGCCTGGAAACAGGACACAGATACGCAGTATTTT	CAWKQDTDTQYF
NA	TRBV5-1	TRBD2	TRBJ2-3	TGCGCCAGCAGCTCGGGAGGGGCCCTATCCACAGATACGCAGTATTTT	CASSSGGALSTDTQYF
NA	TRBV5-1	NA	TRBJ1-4	TGCGCCAGCAGCTTGAGAGGACAAAATGAAAAACTGTTTTTT	CASSLRGQNEKLFF
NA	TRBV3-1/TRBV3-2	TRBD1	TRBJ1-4	TGTGCCAGCAGCCCTGCCGGGACAGGGGGTCAAAAACTGTTTTTT	CASSPAGTGGQKLFF
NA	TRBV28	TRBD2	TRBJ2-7	TGTGCCAGCAGTTTACTAGGCGGGGGCTCCTACGAGCAGTACTTC	CASSLLGGGSYEQYF
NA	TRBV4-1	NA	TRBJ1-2	TGCGCCAGCAGCCAAGGCGACACGGGGGGCTACACCTTC	CASSQGDTGGYTF
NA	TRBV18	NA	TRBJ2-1	TGTGCCAGCTCACCATCTAATGAGCAGTTCTTC	CASSPSNEQFF
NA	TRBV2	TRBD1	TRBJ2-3	TGTGCCAGTCTGGGACAGGGGGCTGGAGATACGCAGTATTTT	CASLGQGAGDTQYF